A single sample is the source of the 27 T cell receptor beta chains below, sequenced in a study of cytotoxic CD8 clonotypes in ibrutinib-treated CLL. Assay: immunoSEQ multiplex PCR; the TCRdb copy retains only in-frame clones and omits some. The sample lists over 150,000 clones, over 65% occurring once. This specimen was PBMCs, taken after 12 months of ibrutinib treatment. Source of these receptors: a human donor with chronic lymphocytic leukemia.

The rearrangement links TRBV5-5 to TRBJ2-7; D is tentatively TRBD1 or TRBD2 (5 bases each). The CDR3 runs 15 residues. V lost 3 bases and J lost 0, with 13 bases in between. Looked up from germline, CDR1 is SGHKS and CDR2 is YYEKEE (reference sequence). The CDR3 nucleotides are TGTGCCAGCAGCTCCGGGACGACCAGCTCCTACGAGCAGTACTTC. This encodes CASSSGTTSSYEQYF.

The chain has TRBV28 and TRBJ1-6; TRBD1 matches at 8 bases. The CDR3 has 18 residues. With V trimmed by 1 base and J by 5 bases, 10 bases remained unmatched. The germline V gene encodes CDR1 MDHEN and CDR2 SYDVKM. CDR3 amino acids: CASSLSGQGGLHNSPLHF. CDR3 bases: TGTGCCAGCAGTTTATCTGGACAGGGAGGTCTGCATAATTCACCCCTCCACTTT.

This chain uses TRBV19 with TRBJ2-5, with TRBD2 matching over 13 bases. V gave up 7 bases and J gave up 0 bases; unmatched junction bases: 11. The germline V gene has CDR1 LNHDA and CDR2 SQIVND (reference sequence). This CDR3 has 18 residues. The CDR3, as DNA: TGTGCCAGTATGGGCCCGGGACTAGCGGGGCGAAACCAAGAGACCCAGTACTTC. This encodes CASMGPGLAGRNQETQYF.

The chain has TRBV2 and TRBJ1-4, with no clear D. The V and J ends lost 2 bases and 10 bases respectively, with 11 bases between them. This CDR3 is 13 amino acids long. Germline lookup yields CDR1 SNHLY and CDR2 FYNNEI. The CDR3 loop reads CASSEQLGGKLFF. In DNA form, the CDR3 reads TGTGCCAGCAGTGAACAGCTTGGTGGAAAACTGTTTTTT.

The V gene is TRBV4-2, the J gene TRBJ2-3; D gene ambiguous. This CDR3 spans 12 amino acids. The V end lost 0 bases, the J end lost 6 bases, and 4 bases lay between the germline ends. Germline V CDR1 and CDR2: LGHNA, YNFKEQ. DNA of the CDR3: TGTGCCAGCAGCCAAGATGGTGATACGCAGTATTTT. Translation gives CASSQDGDTQYF.

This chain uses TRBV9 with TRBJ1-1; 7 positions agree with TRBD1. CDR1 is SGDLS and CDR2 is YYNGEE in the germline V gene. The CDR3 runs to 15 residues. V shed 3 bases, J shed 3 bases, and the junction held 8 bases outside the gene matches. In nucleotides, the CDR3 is TGTGCCAGCAGCGACGGACAGGAGGCCGACACTGAAGCTTTCTTT. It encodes CASSDGQEADTEAFF.

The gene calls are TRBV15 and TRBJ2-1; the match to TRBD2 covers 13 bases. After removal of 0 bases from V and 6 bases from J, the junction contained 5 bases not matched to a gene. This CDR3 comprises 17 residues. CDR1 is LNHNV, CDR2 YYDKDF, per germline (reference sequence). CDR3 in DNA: TGTGCCACCAGCAGAGAAGGGACTAGCGGGGCCCGCAATGAGCAGTTCTTC. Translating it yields CATSREGTSGARNEQFF.

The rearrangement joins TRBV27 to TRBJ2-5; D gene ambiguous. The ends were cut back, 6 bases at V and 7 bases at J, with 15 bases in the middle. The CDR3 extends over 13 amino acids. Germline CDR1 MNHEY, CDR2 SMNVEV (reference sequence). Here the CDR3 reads CASSIDPIGTQYF. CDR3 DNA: TGTGCCAGCAGCATTGACCCTATCGGGACCCAGTACTTC.

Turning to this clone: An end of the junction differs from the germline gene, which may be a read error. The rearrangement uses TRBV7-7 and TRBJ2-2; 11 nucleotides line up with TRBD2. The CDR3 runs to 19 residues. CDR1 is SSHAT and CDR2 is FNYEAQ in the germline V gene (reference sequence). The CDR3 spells CASSTSGSPPDGNTGELFF. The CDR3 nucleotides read TGTGCTAGCAGCACTAGCGGGAGTCCCCCCGATGGGAACACCGGGGAGCTGTTTTTT.

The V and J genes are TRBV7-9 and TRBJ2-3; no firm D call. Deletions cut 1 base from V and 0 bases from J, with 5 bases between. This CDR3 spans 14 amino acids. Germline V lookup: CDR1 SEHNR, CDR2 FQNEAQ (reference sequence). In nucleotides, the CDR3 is TGTGCCAGCAGCTTAGGCAGGAGCACAGATACGCAGTATTTT. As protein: CASSLGRSTDTQYF.

The chain's CDR3 is CASSQAHGQLLNYGYTF. The CDR3 coding sequence is TGTGCCAGCAGCCAAGCCCATGGACAGCTTCTTAACTATGGCTACACCTTC. The rearrangement links TRBV4-2 to TRBJ1-2; TRBD1 is a possible D gene (6 bases). The CDR3 is made up of 17 amino acids. The V end was cut by 1 base, the J end by 1 base, with 16 bases between. Germline assignment: CDR1 LGHNA and CDR2 YNFKEQ.

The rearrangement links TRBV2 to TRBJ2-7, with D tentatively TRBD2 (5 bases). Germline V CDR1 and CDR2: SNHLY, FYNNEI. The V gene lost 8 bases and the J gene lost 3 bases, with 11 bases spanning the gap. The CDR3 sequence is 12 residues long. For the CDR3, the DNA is TGTGCCAGCTATCGGGAAATCTACGAGCAGTACTTC. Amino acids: CASYREIYEQYF.

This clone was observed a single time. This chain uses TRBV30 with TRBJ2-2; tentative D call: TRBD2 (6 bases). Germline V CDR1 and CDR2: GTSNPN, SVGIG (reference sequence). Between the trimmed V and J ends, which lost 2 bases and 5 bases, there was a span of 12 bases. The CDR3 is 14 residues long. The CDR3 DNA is TGTGCCTGGAGTAGGGAGGCACGGACCGGGGAGCTGTTTTTT. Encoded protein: CAWSREARTGELFF.

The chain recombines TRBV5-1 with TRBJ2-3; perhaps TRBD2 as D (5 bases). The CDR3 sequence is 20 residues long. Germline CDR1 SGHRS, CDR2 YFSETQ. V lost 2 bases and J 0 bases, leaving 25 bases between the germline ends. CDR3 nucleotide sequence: TGCGCCAGCAGCTTAGGCAGCGTAGGCGCCCAGCGGAGAAGCACAGATACGCAGTATTTT. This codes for CASSLGSVGAQRRSTDTQYF.

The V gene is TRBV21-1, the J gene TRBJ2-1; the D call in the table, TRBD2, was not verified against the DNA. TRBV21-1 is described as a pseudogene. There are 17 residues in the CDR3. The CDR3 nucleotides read TGTGCCAGCAGCACAAGGACTAGCGGGAGAACCTACAATGAGCAGTTCTTC. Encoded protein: CASSTRTSGRTYNEQFF.

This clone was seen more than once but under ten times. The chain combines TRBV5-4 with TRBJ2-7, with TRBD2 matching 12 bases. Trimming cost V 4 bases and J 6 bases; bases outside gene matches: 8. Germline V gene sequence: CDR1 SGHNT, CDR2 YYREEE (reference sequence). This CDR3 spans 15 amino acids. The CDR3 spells CASSGPSGGAFEQYF. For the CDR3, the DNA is TGTGCCAGCAGCGGACCTAGCGGGGGGGCCTTCGAGCAGTACTTC.

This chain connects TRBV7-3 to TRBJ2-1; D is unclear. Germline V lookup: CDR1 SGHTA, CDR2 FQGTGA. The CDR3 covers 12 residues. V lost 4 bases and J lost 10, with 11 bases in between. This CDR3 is CASSSRVGEQFF. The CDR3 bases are TGTGCCAGCAGCTCTCGTGTGGGGGAGCAGTTCTTC.

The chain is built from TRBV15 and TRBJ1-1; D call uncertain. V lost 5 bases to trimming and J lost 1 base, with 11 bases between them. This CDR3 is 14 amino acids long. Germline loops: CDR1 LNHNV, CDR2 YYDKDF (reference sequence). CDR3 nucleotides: TGTGCCACCAGCCTCCTAACAGCGAACACTGAAGCTTTCTTT. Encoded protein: CATSLLTANTEAFF.

CDR3 residues: CASRSTSGKDNEQFF. The CDR3 nucleotides are TGCGCCAGCAGGTCAACTAGCGGGAAGGACAATGAGCAGTTCTTC. The chain recombines TRBV5-1 with TRBJ2-1, with 10 bases identical to TRBD2. The CDR3 contains 15 residues. The junction had 7 bases not matched to a gene; V was cut back by 5 bases and J by 5 bases. CDR1 is SGHRS, CDR2 YFSETQ, per germline.

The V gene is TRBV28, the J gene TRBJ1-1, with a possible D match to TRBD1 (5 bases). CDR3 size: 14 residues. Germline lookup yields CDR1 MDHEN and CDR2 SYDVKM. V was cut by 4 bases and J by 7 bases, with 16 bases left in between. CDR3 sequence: CASSSVRVPDEAFF. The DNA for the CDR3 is TGTGCCAGCAGTTCGGTCAGGGTTCCTGATGAAGCTTTCTTT.

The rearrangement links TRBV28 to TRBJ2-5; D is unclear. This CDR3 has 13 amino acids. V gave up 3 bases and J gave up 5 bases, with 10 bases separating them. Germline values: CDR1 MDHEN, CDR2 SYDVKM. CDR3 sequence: CASSLRFIETQYF. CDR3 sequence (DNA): TGTGCCAGCAGTTTGCGGTTTATCGAGACCCAGTACTTC.

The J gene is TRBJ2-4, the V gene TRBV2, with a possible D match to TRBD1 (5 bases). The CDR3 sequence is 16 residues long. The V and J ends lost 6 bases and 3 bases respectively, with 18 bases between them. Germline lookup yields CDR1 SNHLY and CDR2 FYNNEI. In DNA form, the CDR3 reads TGTGCCAGCAGACTCGACCTCGCTAGGGGCAAAAACATTCAGTACTTC. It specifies CASRLDLARGKNIQYF.

Written as DNA, the CDR3 is TGTGCCAGCGAGAAGACAGGGAACACTGAAGCTTTCTTT. Translated: CASEKTGNTEAFF. This chain links TRBV6-5 with TRBJ1-1, with a tentative D call TRBD1 (6 bases). The CDR3 is 13 amino acids. The germline CDR1 and CDR2 sequences are MNHEY and SVGAGI. Trimming cost V 8 bases and J 1 base, with 11 bases left between them.

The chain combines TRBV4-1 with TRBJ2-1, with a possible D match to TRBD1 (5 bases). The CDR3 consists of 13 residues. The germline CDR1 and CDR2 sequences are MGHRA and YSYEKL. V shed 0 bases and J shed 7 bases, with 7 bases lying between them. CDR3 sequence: CASSQDPGNEQFF. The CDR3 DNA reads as TGCGCCAGCAGCCAAGATCCAGGGAATGAGCAGTTCTTC.

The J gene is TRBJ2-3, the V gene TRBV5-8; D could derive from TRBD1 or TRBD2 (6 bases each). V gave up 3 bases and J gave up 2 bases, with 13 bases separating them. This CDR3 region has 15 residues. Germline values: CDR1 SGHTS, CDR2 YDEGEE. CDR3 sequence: CASSSLGGNTDTQYF. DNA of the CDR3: TGTGCCAGCAGCTCCCTAGGGGGGAACACAGATACGCAGTATTTT.

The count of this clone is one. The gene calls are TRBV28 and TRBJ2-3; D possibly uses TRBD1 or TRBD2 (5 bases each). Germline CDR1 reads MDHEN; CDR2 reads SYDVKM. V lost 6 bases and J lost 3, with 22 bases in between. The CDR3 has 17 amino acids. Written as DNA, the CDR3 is TGTGCCAGCAGCCAATGGCCGGGACCCGCAAGAACAGATACGCAGTATTTT. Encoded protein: CASSQWPGPARTDTQYF.

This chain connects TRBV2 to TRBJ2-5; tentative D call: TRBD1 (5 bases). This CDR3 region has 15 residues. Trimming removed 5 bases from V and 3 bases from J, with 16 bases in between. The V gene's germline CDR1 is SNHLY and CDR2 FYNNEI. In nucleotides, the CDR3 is TGTGCCAGCAGTTCGGTTTATGCAGGGAAAGAGACCCAGTACTTC. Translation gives CASSSVYAGKETQYF.